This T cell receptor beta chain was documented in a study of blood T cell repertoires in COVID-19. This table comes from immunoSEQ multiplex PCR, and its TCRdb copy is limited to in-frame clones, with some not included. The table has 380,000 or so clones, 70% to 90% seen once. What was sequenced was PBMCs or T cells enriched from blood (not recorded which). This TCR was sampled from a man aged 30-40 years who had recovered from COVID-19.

The CDR3 nucleotides are TGTGCCAGCAGCCAAAGAGGGGCTAGCGGGGGTTCTGGGGCCAACGTCCTGACTTTC. This translates into CASSQRGASGGSGANVLTF. V usage is TRBV4-2 and J usage is TRBJ2-6; 10 bases fit TRBD2. The CDR3 loop spans 19 amino acids. In germline, CDR1 is LGHNA, CDR2 YNFKEQ. Trimming at V came to 2 bases and at J to 1 base, leaving 8 bases not matched to a gene.